The 16 T cell receptor beta chains below come from one sample, sequenced in a study of blood T cell repertoires in COVID-19. Clones were read by immunoSEQ multiplex PCR, and TCRdb kept only the in-frame ones, dropping some. The table has 150,000 to 200,000 clones, 70% to 85% seen once. The sample consisted of peripheral blood. All receptors derive from a young woman with acute or convalescent COVID-19.

V usage is TRBV10-3 and J usage is TRBJ2-7; 7 bases map to TRBD1. The CDR3 is 13 residues long. Germline V lookup: CDR1 ENHRY, CDR2 SYGVKD. Unmatched junction bases numbered 6, after V lost 1 base and J lost 9 bases. The CDR3 DNA sequence: TGTGCCATCAGTGAGTTTTACAGGGGATGGCAGTACTTC. Protein product: CAISEFYRGWQYF.

The chain combines TRBV28 with TRBJ2-1; the D is unclear. With 6 bases removed from V and 2 bases from J, the gap between germline ends came to 23 bases. This CDR3 is built from 18 residues. Germline CDR1 reads MDHEN; CDR2 reads SYDVKM. The CDR3 DNA is TGTGCCAGCAGCAAACTACTTGACGATTACCTAACCTACAATGAGCAGTTCTTC. It translates to CASSKLLDDYLTYNEQFF.

The CDR3 region is CASRQGVVSNQPQHF. In DNA, the CDR3 is TGTGCCAGCAGACAGGGGGTCGTGAGCAATCAGCCCCAGCATTTT. V and J are TRBV6-5 and TRBJ1-5; the match to TRBD1 covers 8 bases. Looked up from germline, CDR1 is MNHEY and CDR2 is SVGAGI. Trimming cost V 6 bases and J 1 base; bases outside gene matches: 5. The CDR3 totals 15 residues.

The rearrangement links TRBV11-2 to TRBJ1-2, with 7 positions matching TRBD1. CDR1 and CDR2 (germline): SGHAT, FQNNGV. After removal of 11 bases from V and 8 bases from J, the junction contained 14 bases not matched to a gene. The CDR3 is made up of 13 amino acids. CDR3 residues: CALKYRGPGGYTF. For the CDR3, the DNA is TGTGCCTTAAAATACAGGGGCCCAGGGGGCTACACCTTC.

J is TRBJ1-5 and V is TRBV19; TRBD1 matches 7 bases. Germline CDR1 LNHDA, CDR2 SQIVND (reference sequence). This CDR3 has 15 amino acids. V gave up 5 bases and J gave up 7 bases; unmatched junction bases: 11. The CDR3 bases are TGTGCCAGTAGTGGGGTGAGGGGGCCGGAACAGCCCCAGCATTTT. Encoded protein: CASSGVRGPEQPQHF.

The chain recombines TRBV7-3 with TRBJ2-1; D gene unclear. Between the trimmed V and J ends, which lost 1 base and 4 bases, there was a span of 5 bases. The CDR3 totals 13 residues. Per germline, CDR1 SGHTA and CDR2 FQGTGA. The CDR3 DNA follows: TGTGCCAGCAGCTTAAGGCAGTACAATGAGCAGTTCTTC. Its protein is CASSLRQYNEQFF.

The chain recombines TRBV28 with TRBJ2-7; D remains unclear. The V and J ends lost 8 bases and 2 bases respectively, with 10 bases between them. This CDR3 is 12 amino acids long. Germline loops: CDR1 MDHEN, CDR2 SYDVKM. CDR3 DNA: TGTGCCAGCCATATGGCCCCCTACGAGCAGTACTTC. Protein product: CASHMAPYEQYF.

The J gene is TRBJ2-2, the V gene TRBV19; D is possibly TRBD2 (7 bases). The V gene lost 9 bases and the J gene lost 2 bases, with 16 bases spanning the gap. This CDR3 has 15 residues. CDR1 and CDR2 (germline): LNHDA, SQIVND (reference sequence). CDR3 amino acids: CASSRGGGNTGELFF. The DNA for the CDR3 is TGTGCCAGCTCCAGAGGGGGGGGAAACACCGGGGAGCTGTTTTTT. The full variable domain, completed using reference TRBV19 and TRBJ2-2, is DGGITQSPKYLFRKEGQNVTLSCEQNLNHDAMYWYRQDPGQGLRLIYYSQIVNDFQKGDIAEGYSVSREKKESFPLTVTSAQKNPTAFYLCASSRGGGNTGELFFGEGSRLTVL.

V is TRBV19 and J is TRBJ1-2; 12 positions agree with TRBD1. V lost 4 bases to trimming and J lost 7 bases; unmatched junction nucleotides: 13. CDR3 size: 17 residues. Germline V gene sequence: CDR1 LNHDA, CDR2 SQIVND (reference sequence). This CDR3 is CASSNLRDRGQSFGYTF. CDR3 nucleotide sequence: TGTGCCAGTAGTAACCTCCGGGACAGGGGGCAATCTTTTGGCTACACCTTC.

The chain recombines TRBV28 with TRBJ2-5; D might be TRBD2 (6 bases). Trimming cost V 7 bases and J 2 bases, with 11 bases left between them. CDR1 MDHEN and CDR2 SYDVKM come from the germline V gene. The CDR3 loop spans 13 amino acids. As DNA, the CDR3 is TGTGCCAGCATCCGGGGGAATCAAGAGACCCAGTACTTC. Amino acid sequence: CASIRGNQETQYF. Complete variable domain (other parts from reference TRBV28 and TRBJ2-5): DVKVTQSSRYLVKRTGEKVFLECVQDMDHENMFWYRQDPGLGLRLIYFSYDVKMKEKGDIPEGYSVSREKKERFSLILESASTNQTSMYLCASIRGNQETQYFGPGTRLLVL.

The chain recombines TRBV6-2 or TRBV6-3 with TRBJ2-1; 9 nucleotides line up with TRBD1. Germline lookup yields CDR1 MNHEY and CDR2 SVGEGT. The CDR3 consists of 15 residues. V trimming: 6 bases; J trimming: 4 bases; junction bases outside the gene matches: 7. This chain's CDR3 is CASSAGTGPYNEQFF. The CDR3, as DNA: TGTGCCAGCAGCGCCGGGACAGGGCCATACAATGAGCAGTTCTTC.

This chain connects TRBV28 to TRBJ1-5, with 10 bases lining up with TRBD1. Germline CDR1 reads MDHEN; CDR2 reads SYDVKM. The V gene end was trimmed by 3 bases and the J gene end by 9 bases; junction bases not matched to a gene: 20. The CDR3 runs 19 residues. The DNA of the CDR3 is TGTGCCAGCAGTTTGTTATCCGGGACAGGGGCAATACTGTTAGGGCCCCAGCATTTT. This translates into CASSLLSGTGAILLGPQHF.

This clone was detected once. CDR3 region: CASSGLAGAAEQFF. The CDR3 region has the DNA TGTGCCAGCAGTGGACTAGCGGGAGCGGCTGAGCAGTTCTTC. This chain connects TRBV6-2 or TRBV6-3 to TRBJ2-1; 13 bases agree with TRBD2. CDR1 and CDR2 from the germline V gene are MNHEY and SVGEGT. This CDR3 region has 14 residues. With V trimmed by 5 bases and J by 9 bases, 4 bases remained unmatched.

V is TRBV5-1 and J is TRBJ1-6; TRBD1 aligns across 8 bases. Germline lookup yields CDR1 SGHRS and CDR2 YFSETQ. V was pared by 4 bases and J by 6 bases, with 3 bases of the junction left unmatched. The CDR3 is 14 amino acids. The CDR3 loop reads CASSPGGANSPLHF. The CDR3 DNA is TGCGCCAGCAGCCCAGGGGGCGCTAATTCACCCCTCCACTTT.

The chain is built from TRBV7-9 and TRBJ1-1, with D unclear. Germline V gene lookup returns CDR1 SEHNR and CDR2 FQNEAQ (reference sequence). The germline V and J ends were trimmed by 4 bases and 0 bases, with 6 bases remaining between them. The CDR3 loop spans 13 amino acids. Here the CDR3 reads CASSSKLNTEAFF. The CDR3 DNA reads as TGTGCCAGCAGCTCTAAATTGAACACTGAAGCTTTCTTT. The variable domain in full, with the rest retrieved from reference TRBV7-9 and TRBJ1-1, is DTGVSQNPRHKITKRGQNVTFRCDPISEHNRLYWYRQTLGQGPEFLTYFQNEAQLEKSRLLSDRFSAERPKGSFSTLEIQRTEQGDSAMYLCASSSKLNTEAFFGQGTRLTVV.

This clone has a single count. The rearrangement uses TRBV7-2 and TRBJ2-7; 10 nucleotides match TRBD2. Germline V gene sequence: CDR1 SGHTA, CDR2 FQGNSA. Trimming removed 6 bases from V and 4 bases from J; junction bases left unmatched: 12. The CDR3 is made up of 16 amino acids. CDR3 amino acids: CASRWASGGSRYEQYF. The CDR3 nucleotides are TGTGCCAGCAGGTGGGCTAGCGGGGGCTCTCGGTACGAGCAGTACTTC.